Listed here is a single T cell receptor beta chain. TCRdb's copy holds only in-frame clones and misses some; the assay was immunoSEQ multiplex PCR. Of roughly 200,000 clones listed, just under 95% are singletons. The data were obtained in a study of control samples from healthy donors and cancer patients. Germline assignment: CDR1 SGHTS and CDR2 YDEGEE. V lost 2 bases, J lost 9 bases, and 10 bases stayed unmatched. This CDR3 comprises 16 residues. The clonotype comes from a man over 45 in good health. The V call is TRBV5-8, the J call TRBJ1-6, with 8 bases fitting TRBD1. Sequencing was done on a sample of blood. The CDR3 nucleotides read TGTGCCAGCAGCTTTTATCAAGGACAGGGAACTTCACCCCTCCACTTT. Its translation is CASSFYQGQGTSPLHF.